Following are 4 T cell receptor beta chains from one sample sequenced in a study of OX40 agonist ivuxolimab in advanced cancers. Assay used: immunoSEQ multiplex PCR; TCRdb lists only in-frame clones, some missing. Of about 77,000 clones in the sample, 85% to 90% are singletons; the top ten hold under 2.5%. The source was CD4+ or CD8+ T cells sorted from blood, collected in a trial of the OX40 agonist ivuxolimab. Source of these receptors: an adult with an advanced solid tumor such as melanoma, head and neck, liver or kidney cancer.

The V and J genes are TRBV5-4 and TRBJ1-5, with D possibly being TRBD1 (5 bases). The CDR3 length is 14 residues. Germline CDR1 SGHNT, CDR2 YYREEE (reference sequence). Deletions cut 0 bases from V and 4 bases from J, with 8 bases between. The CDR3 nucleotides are TGTGCCAGCAGCTTGGCAGGGCAAAATCAGCCCCAGCATTTT. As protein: CASSLAGQNQPQHF.

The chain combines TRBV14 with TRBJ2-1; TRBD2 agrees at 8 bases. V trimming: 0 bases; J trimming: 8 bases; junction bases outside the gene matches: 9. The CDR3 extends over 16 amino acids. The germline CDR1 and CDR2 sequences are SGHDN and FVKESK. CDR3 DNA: TGTGCCAGCAGCCAAGAGATAAGCGGGGGACGGGATGAGCAGTTCTTC. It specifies CASSQEISGGRDEQFF.

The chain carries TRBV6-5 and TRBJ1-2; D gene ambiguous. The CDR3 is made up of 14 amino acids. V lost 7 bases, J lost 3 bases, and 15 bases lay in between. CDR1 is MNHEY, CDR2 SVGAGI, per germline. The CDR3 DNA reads TGTGCCAGCACGTTAGGGAGGTGGCACTATGGCTACACCTTC. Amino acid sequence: CASTLGRWHYGYTF.

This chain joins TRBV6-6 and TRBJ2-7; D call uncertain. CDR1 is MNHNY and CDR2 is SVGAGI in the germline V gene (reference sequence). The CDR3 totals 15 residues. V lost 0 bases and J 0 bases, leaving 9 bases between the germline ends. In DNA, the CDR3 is TGTGCCAGCAGTTACTCGTTCAGTTTCTCCTACGAGCAGTACTTC. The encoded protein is CASSYSFSFSYEQYF.